One and the same sample provided the 12 T cell receptor beta chains below, sequenced in a study of blood T cell repertoires in COVID-19. Sequencing used immunoSEQ multiplex PCR; TCRdb keeps in-frame clones, though not all of them. The data hold fewer than 450,000 clones, with about 90% observed a single time. Sequencing was performed on PBMCs or T cells enriched from blood (not recorded which). The origin of the receptors is a woman under 40 who had recovered from COVID-19.

The chain recombines TRBV19 with TRBJ1-1, with a weak D call TRBD1 (6 bases). Germline-derived CDR1 and CDR2 are LNHDA and SQIVND (reference sequence). CDR3 size: 14 residues. Trimming shortened V by 6 bases and J by 1 base, and 12 bases separated the two germline ends. The CDR3 DNA reads TGTGCCAGTAGCTGGGGGCAATCGAACACTGAAGCTTTCTTT. Translating it yields CASSWGQSNTEAFF. Full variable domain (remainder filled in from reference TRBV19 and TRBJ1-1): DGGITQSPKYLFRKEGQNVTLSCEQNLNHDAMYWYRQDPGQGLRLIYYSQIVNDFQKGDIAEGYSVSREKKESFPLTVTSAQKNPTAFYLCASSWGQSNTEAFFGQGTRLTVV.

The chain couples TRBV30 to TRBJ1-6, with D tentatively TRBD1 (5 bases). From germline, CDR1 is GTSNPN and CDR2 SVGIG (reference sequence). V was pared by 7 bases and J by 9 bases, with 19 bases between. CDR3 length: 14 residues. CDR3 coding DNA: TGTGCCTTCCTCATCGGGACTATGGGTTCACCCCTCCACTTT. Its protein is CAFLIGTMGSPLHF.

The chain recombines TRBV5-6 with TRBJ2-1; perhaps TRBD1 as D (5 bases). The CDR3 extends over 17 amino acids. The V end lost 4 bases, the J end lost 3 bases, and 20 bases lay between the germline ends. Germline V CDR1 and CDR2: SGHDT, YYEEEE. The CDR3, as DNA: TGTGCCAGCAGCCATACCGGCCGGGCAGGGCGCTACAATGAGCAGTTCTTC. It yields the protein CASSHTGRAGRYNEQFF.

The V and J genes are TRBV15 and TRBJ1-2, with 8 bases fitting TRBD1. The CDR3 spans 15 residues. V lost 0 bases to trimming and J lost 2 bases; unmatched junction nucleotides: 2. Germline CDR1 is LNHNV and CDR2 is YYDKDF (reference sequence). CDR3 in DNA: TGTGCCACCAGCAGAGAGCGGACAGGGAACTATGGCTACACCTTC. Its protein product is CATSRERTGNYGYTF.

The chain has TRBV30 and TRBJ2-2; perhaps TRBD1 as D (5 bases). Germline V gene data show CDR1 as GTSNPN and CDR2 as SVGIG (reference sequence). Trimming removed 3 bases from V and 7 bases from J, with 12 bases in between. The CDR3 is made up of 13 amino acids. The CDR3 is CAWRAGSGGELFF. Here the CDR3 DNA reads TGTGCCTGGAGAGCAGGGTCAGGCGGGGAGCTGTTTTTT.

The chain combines TRBV18 with TRBJ2-1; D is perhaps TRBD2 (6 bases). The CDR3 totals 13 residues. V lost 6 bases and J lost 1, with 7 bases in between. Germline CDR1 is KGHSH and CDR2 is LQKENI. In DNA form, the CDR3 reads TGTGCCAGCTCCGGGACTTCCTACAATGAGCAGTTCTTC. Amino acids: CASSGTSYNEQFF.

The chain combines TRBV5-4 with TRBJ2-2, with TRBD2 as a possible D gene (6 bases). V was trimmed by 3 bases and J by 4 bases, leaving 16 bases between them. CDR3 length equals 16 residues. In germline, CDR1 is SGHNT, CDR2 YYREEE (reference sequence). The CDR3 DNA sequence: TGTGCCAGCAGCTCCTCGGGGACTGTCGGCACCGGGGAGCTGTTTTTT. Translating it yields CASSSSGTVGTGELFF.

Details on this clone: Other DNA sequences in this sample translate to the same CDR3. The rearrangement uses TRBV19 and TRBJ2-7; 8 positions match TRBD1. The V gene's germline CDR1 is LNHDA and CDR2 SQIVND (reference sequence). The CDR3 length is 14 residues. Trimming at V came to 5 bases and at J to 1 base, leaving 4 bases not matched to a gene. The DNA of the CDR3 is TGTGCCAGTAGTGTTGGGACAGGATCCTACGAGCAGTACTTC. This encodes CASSVGTGSYEQYF.

In its sample, this clone was seen once. V usage is TRBV6-6 and J usage is TRBJ2-7; 7 positions match TRBD2. Germline CDR1 is MNHNY and CDR2 is SVGAGI (reference sequence). The CDR3 loop spans 15 amino acids. J was trimmed by 4 bases and V by 8 bases; bases with no gene match: 14. CDR3: CASAQGGGPIYEQYF. In nucleotides, the CDR3 is TGTGCCAGCGCCCAGGGCGGGGGACCCATTTACGAGCAGTACTTC.

The chain links TRBV5-1 to TRBJ2-7; D may be TRBD1 (6 bases). The CDR3 length is 14 residues. Per germline, CDR1 SGHRS and CDR2 YFSETQ. V lost 3 bases to trimming and J lost 2 bases, with 12 bases between them. CDR3 sequence reads: CASSSTGLTYEQYF. CDR3 nucleotides: TGCGCCAGCAGCTCCACAGGGCTCACCTACGAGCAGTACTTC. Supplemented by reference TRBV5-1 and TRBJ2-7, the full variable domain reads KAGVTQTPRYLIKTRGQQVTLSCSPISGHRSVSWYQQTPGQGLQFLFEYFSETQRNKGNFPGRFSGRQFSNSRSEMNVSTLELGDSALYLCASSSTGLTYEQYFGPGTRLTVT.

The rearrangement joins TRBV29-1 to TRBJ1-2, with D unclear. Trimming took off 3 bases at V and 8 bases at J, with 10 bases between the two ends. The germline CDR1 and CDR2 sequences are SQVTM and ANQGSEA. CDR3 length equals 11 residues. Here the CDR3 DNA reads TGCAGCGTTGATCACGGTGAGGGCTACACCTTC. Amino acids: CSVDHGEGYTF. The variable domain in full, with the rest retrieved from reference TRBV29-1 and TRBJ1-2, is SAVISQKPSRDICQRGTSLTIQCQVDSQVTMMFWYRQQPGQSLTLIATANQGSEATYESGFVIDKFPISRPNLTFSTLTVSNMSPEDSSIYLCSVDHGEGYTFGSGTRLTVV.

The chain has TRBV28 and TRBJ1-1, with unresolved D. Trimming shortened V by 2 bases and J by 6 bases, and 13 bases separated the two germline ends. CDR1 is MDHEN and CDR2 is SYDVKM in the germline V gene. CDR3 length: 14 amino acids. The CDR3 spells CASSLEGAYAEAFF. For the CDR3, the DNA is TGTGCCAGCAGTTTAGAGGGTGCGTACGCTGAAGCTTTCTTT.